A single sample is the source of the 5 T cell receptor beta chains below, sequenced in a study of T cell responses to AZD1222 COVID-19 vaccine. The assay was immunoSEQ multiplex PCR, and TCRdb's table has in-frame clones only and misses some. The sample carries tens of thousands of clones, nearly 90% recorded once. Sample: peripheral blood, taken on day 0 of AZD1222 vaccination. These receptors were collected from an adult in good health.

This clone was detected a few times. The CDR3 spells CASGLASVGRGVEQFF. Here the CDR3 DNA reads TGTGCTAGTGGTTTGGCCAGCGTGGGGAGAGGAGTAGAGCAGTTCTTC. The chain combines TRBV12-5 with TRBJ2-1; D is perhaps TRBD2 (5 bases). Per the germline V gene, CDR1 is LGHNT and CDR2 is FRNRAP. This CDR3 region has 16 residues. Trimming took 1 base from V and 10 from J, leaving 20 bases between them.

This clone came up once. V and J are TRBV3-1 (or the pseudogene TRBV3-2) and TRBJ2-5; 9 bases match TRBD2. V gave up 3 bases and J gave up 5 bases; unmatched junction bases: 7. Germline loops: CDR1 LGHDT, CDR2 YNNKEL (reference sequence). This CDR3 is 15 amino acids long. The CDR3 reads CASSHEAGGVETQYF. The CDR3 DNA reads TGTGCCAGCAGCCACGAAGCGGGAGGCGTGGAGACCCAGTACTTC.

The chain employs TRBV25-1 and TRBJ2-1; 11 positions match TRBD1. From germline, CDR1 is MGHDK and CDR2 SYGVNS. V lost 6 bases to trimming and J lost 3 bases; unmatched junction nucleotides: 4. The CDR3 has 15 residues. The DNA of the CDR3 is TGTGCCAGCAGGGACAGGGGGCGCTTCTACAATGAGCAGTTCTTC. It yields the protein CASRDRGRFYNEQFF.

This chain joins TRBV7-9 and TRBJ1-2, with a possible D match to TRBD1 (5 bases). CDR1 SEHNR and CDR2 FQNEAQ come from the germline V gene (reference sequence). Trimming took off 6 bases at V and 4 bases at J, with 12 bases between the two ends. This CDR3 is 13 amino acids long. The CDR3 DNA is TGTGCCAGCAGTGCGGGACTCCTCTATGGCTACACCTTC. Amino acid sequence: CASSAGLLYGYTF.

This chain joins TRBV11-2 and TRBJ1-5; D is unresolved. Germline V gene lookup returns CDR1 SGHAT and CDR2 FQNNGV. This CDR3 is 14 amino acids long. Trimming shortened V by 5 bases and J by 5 bases, and 13 bases separated the two germline ends. CDR3 DNA: TGTGCCAGCAGCCCTATCGGACGCGATCAGCCCCAGCATTTT. Encoded protein: CASSPIGRDQPQHF.